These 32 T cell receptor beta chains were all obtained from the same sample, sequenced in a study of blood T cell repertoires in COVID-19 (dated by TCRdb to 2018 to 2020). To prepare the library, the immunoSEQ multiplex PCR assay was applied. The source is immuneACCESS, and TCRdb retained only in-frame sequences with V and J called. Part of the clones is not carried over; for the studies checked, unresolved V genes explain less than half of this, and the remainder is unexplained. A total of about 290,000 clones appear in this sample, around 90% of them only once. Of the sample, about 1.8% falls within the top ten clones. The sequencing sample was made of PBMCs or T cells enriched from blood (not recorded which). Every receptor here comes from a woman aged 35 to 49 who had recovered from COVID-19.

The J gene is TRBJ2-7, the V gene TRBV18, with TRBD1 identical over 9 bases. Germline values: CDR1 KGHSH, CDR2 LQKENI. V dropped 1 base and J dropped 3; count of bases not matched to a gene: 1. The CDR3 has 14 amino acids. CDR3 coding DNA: TGTGCCAGCTCACCACTGACAGGGGGCTACGAGCAGTACTTC. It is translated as CASSPLTGGYEQYF.

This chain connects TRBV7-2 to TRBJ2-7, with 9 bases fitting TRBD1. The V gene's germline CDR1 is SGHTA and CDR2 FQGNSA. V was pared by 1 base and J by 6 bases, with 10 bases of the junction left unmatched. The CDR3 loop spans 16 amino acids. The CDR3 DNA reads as TGTGCCAGCAGCTTAGACCCCGGGACAGGGAAGGGCGAGCAGTACTTC. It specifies CASSLDPGTGKGEQYF.

The CDR3 bases are TGTGCCAGCAGCCAAGATTCAGACGGCAGGGTCCCCTATGGCTACACCTTC. Translating gives CASSQDSDGRVPYGYTF. V is TRBV4-2 and J is TRBJ1-2, with D perhaps TRBD1 (5 bases). Per germline, CDR1 LGHNA and CDR2 YNFKEQ. CDR3 length: 17 amino acids. V shed 0 bases and J shed 4 bases, with 18 bases lying between them.

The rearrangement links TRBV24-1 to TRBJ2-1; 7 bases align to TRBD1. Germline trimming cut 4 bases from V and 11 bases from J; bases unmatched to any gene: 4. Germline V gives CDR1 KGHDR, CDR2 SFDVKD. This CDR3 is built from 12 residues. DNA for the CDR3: TGTGCCACCAGTGAGGTACAGGGGAAGCAGTTCTTC. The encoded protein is CATSEVQGKQFF.

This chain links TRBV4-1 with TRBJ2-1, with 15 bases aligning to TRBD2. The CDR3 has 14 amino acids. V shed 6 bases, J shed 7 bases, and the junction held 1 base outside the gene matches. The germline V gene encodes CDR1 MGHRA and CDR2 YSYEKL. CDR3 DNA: TGCGCCAGCAGGGGACTAGCGGGAGGTAATGAGCAGTTCTTC. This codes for CASRGLAGGNEQFF.

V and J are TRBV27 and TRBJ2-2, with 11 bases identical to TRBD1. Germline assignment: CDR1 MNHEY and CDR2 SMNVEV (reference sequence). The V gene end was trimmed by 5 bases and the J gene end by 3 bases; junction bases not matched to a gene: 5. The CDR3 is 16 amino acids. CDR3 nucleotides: TGTGCCAGCAGTACCCGGGACAGGGGGTACACCGGGGAGCTGTTTTTT. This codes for CASSTRDRGYTGELFF.

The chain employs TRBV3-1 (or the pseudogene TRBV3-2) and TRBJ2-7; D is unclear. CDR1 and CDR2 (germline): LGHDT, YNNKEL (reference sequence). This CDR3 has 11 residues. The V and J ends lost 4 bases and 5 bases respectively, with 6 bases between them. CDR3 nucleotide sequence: TGTGCCAGCAGCCGAACTAACGAGCAGTACTTC. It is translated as CASSRTNEQYF.

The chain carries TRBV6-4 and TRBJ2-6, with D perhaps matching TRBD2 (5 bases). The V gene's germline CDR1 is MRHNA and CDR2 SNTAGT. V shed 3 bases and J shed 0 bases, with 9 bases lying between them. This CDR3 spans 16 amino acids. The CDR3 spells CASSEAGDSGANVLTF. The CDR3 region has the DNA TGTGCCAGCAGTGAGGCCGGGGACTCTGGGGCCAACGTCCTGACTTTC.

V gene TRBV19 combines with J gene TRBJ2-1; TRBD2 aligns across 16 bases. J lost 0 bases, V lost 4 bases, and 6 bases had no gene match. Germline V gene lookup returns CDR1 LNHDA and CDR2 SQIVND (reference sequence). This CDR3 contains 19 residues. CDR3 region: CASSTGTSGGAASYNEQFF. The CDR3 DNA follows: TGTGCCAGTAGTACCGGGACTAGCGGGGGGGCGGCCTCCTACAATGAGCAGTTCTTC.

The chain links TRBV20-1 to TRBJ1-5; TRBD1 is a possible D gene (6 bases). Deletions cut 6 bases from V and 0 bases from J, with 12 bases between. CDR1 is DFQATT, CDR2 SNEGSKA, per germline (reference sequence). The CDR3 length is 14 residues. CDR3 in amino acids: CSASGTHSNQPQHF. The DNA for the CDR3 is TGCAGTGCAAGTGGGACACATAGCAATCAGCCCCAGCATTTT.

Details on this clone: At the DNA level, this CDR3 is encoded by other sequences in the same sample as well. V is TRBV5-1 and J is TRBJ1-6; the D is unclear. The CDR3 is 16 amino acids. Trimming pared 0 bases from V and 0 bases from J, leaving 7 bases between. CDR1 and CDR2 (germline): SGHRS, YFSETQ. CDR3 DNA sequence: TGCGCCAGCAGCTTGGATAGCAACTCCTATAATTCACCCCTCCACTTT. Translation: CASSLDSNSYNSPLHF.

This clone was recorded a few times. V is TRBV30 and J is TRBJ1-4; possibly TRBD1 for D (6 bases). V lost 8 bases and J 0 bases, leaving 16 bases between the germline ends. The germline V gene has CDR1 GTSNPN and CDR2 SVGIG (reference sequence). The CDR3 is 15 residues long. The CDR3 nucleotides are TGTGCCGTTCCTGGACAGACTTCAACTAATGAAAAACTGTTTTTT. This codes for CAVPGQTSTNEKLFF.

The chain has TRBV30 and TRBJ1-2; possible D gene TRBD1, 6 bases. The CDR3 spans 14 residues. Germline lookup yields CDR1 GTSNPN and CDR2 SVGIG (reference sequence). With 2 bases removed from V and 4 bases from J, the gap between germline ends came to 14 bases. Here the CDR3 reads CAWSLYPDSYGYTF. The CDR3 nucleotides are TGTGCCTGGAGTCTTTACCCGGACAGCTATGGCTACACCTTC.

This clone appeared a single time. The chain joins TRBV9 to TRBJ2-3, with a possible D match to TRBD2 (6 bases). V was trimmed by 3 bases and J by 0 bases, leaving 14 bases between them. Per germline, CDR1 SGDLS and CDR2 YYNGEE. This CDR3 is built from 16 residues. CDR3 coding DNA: TGTGCCAGCAGCGCGGAGCTAGCGTCTAGCACAGATACGCAGTATTTT. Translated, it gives CASSAELASSTDTQYF.

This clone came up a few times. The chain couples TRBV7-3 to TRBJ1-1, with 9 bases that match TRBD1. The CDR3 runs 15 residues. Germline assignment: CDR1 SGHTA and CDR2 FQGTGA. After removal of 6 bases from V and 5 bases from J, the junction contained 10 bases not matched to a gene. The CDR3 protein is CASSSSGTGLTEAFF. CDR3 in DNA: TGTGCCAGCAGTTCCTCCGGGACAGGGTTAACTGAAGCTTTCTTT.

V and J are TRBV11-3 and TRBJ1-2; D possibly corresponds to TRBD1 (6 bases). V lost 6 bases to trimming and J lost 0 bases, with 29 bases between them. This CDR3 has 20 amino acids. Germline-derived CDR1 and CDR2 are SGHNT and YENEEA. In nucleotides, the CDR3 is TGTGCCAGCAGACCTCCCTCCCGGACAGCCATGGGGCTAACTAACTATGGCTACACCTTC. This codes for CASRPPSRTAMGLTNYGYTF.

CDR3 in amino acids: CATSRDKGTGSYEQYF. CDR3 DNA sequence: TGTGCCACCAGCAGAGATAAAGGGACTGGCTCCTACGAGCAGTACTTC. V is TRBV15 and J is TRBJ2-7; tentatively, D is TRBD2 (6 bases). The CDR3 is 16 residues long. Between the trimmed V and J ends, which lost 0 bases and 0 bases, there was a span of 12 bases. The germline CDR1 and CDR2 sequences are LNHNV and YYDKDF (reference sequence).

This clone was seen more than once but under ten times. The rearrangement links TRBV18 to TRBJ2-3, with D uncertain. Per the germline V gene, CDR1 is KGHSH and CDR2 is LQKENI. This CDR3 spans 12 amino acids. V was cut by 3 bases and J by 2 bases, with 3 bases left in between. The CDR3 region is CASSPYTDTQYF. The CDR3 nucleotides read TGTGCCAGCTCACCCTACACAGATACGCAGTATTTT.

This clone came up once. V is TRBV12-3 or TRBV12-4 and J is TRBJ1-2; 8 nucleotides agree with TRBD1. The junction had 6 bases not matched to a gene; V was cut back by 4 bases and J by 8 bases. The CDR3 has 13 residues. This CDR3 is CASSYGQGSGYTF. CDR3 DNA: TGTGCCAGCAGTTACGGACAGGGAAGCGGCTACACCTTC.

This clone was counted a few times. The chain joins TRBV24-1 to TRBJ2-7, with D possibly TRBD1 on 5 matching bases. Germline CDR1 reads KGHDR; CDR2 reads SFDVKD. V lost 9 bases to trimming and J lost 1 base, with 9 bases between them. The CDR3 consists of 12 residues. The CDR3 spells CATGAGSYEQYF. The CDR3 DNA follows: TGTGCCACCGGGGCAGGGTCCTACGAGCAGTACTTC.

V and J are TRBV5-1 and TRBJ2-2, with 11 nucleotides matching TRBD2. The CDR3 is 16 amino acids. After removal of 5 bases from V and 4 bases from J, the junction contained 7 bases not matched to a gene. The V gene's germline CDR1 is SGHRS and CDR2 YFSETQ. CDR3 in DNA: TGCGCCAGCAGATTTATAGCGGGAGGGGTCACCGGGGAGCTGTTTTTT. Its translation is CASRFIAGGVTGELFF.

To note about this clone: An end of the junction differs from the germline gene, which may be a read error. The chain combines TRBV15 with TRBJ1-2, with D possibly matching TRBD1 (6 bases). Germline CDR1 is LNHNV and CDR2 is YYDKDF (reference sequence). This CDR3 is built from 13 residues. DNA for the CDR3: TGTGCCACCAGCAGAGATCTAAGTAGAACAGGGTCCTTC. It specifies CATSRDLSRTGSF. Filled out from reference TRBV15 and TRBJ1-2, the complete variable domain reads DAMVIQNPRYQVTQFGKPVTLSCSQTLNHNVMYWYQQKSSQAPKLLFHYYDKDFNNEADTPDNFQSRRPNTSFCFLDIRSPGLGDTAMYLCATSRDLSRTGSFGSGTRLTVV.

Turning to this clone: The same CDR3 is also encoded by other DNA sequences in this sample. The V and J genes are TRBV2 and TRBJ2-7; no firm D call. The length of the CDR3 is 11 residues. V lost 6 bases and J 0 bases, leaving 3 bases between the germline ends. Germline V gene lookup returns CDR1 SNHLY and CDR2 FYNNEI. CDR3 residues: CASSYSYEQYF. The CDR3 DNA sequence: TGTGCCAGCAGCTACTCCTACGAGCAGTACTTC.

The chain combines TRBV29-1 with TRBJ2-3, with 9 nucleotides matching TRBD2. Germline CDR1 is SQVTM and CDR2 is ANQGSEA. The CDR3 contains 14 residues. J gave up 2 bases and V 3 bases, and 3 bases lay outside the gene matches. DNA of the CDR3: TGCAGCGTTGAGGCGGGAGGGCCCACAGATACGCAGTATTTT. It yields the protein CSVEAGGPTDTQYF.

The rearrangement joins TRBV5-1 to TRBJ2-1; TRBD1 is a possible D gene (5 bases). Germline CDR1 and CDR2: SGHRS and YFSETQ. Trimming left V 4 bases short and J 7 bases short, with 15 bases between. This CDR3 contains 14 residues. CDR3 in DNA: TGCGCCAGCAGCGCCACCCAGGGTAGGAATGAGCAGTTCTTC. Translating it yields CASSATQGRNEQFF.

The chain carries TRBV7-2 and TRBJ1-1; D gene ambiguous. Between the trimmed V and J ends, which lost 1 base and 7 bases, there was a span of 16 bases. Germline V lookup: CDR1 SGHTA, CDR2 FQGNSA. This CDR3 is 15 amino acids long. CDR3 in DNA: TGTGCCAGCAGCTTAGGCGGGGTTTATTCGTATGAAGCTTTCTTT. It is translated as CASSLGGVYSYEAFF.

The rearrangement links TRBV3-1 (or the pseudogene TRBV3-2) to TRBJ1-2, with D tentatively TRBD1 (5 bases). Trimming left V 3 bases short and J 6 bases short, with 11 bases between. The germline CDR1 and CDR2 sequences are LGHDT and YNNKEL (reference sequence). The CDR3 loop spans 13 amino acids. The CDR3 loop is CASSHDSWHGYTF. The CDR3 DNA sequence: TGTGCCAGCAGCCACGACAGTTGGCATGGCTACACCTTC.

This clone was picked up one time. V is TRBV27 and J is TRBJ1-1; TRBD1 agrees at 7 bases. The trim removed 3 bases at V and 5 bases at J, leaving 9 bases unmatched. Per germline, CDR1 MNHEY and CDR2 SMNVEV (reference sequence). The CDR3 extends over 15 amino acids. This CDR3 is CASSLGVTGTTEAFF. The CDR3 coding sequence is TGTGCCAGCAGTTTGGGGGTGACAGGGACGACTGAAGCTTTCTTT.

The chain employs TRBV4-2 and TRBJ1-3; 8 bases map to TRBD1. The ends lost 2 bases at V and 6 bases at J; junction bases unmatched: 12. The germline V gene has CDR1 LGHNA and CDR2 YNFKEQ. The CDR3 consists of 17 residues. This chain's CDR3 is CASSQLGSGTGINTIYF. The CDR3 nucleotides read TGTGCCAGCAGCCAACTCGGATCCGGGACAGGCATAAACACCATATATTTT.

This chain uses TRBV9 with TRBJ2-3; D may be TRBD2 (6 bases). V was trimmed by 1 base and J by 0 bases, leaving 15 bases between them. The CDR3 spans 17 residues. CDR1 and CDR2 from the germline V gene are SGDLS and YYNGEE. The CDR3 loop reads CASSVSGGATSTDTQYF. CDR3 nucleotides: TGTGCCAGCAGCGTATCGGGCGGGGCTACTAGCACAGATACGCAGTATTTT.

The CDR3 nucleotides are TGTGCCAGCAGCTTGGGGACAGGAGGCCAGCCCCAGCATTTT. Its protein is CASSLGTGGQPQHF. The rearrangement joins TRBV5-8 to TRBJ1-5; 7 nucleotides agree with TRBD1. The CDR3 has 14 residues. Germline CDR1 reads SGHTS; CDR2 reads YDEGEE. The V gene end was trimmed by 0 bases and the J gene end by 7 bases; junction bases not matched to a gene: 4.

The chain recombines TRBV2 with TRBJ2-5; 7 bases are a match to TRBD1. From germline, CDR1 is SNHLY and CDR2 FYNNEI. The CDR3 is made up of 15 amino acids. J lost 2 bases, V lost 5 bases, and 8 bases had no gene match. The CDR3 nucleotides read TGTGCCAGCAGTCAACAGGGGTTTGGACAAGAGACCCAGTACTTC. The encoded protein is CASSQQGFGQETQYF.